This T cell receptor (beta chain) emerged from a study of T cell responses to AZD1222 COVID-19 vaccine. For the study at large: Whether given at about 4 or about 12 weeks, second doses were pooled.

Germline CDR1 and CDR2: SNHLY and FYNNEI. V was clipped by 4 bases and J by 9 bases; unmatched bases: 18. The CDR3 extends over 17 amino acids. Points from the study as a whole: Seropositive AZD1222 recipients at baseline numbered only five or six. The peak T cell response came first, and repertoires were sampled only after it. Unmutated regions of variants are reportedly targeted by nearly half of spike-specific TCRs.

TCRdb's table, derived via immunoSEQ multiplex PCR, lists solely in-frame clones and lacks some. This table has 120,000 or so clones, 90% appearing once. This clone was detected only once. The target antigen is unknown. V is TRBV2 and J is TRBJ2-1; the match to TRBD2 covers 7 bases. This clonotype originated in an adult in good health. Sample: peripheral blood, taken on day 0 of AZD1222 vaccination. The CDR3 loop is CASSGMARSRGVSEQFF. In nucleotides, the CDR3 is TGTGCCAGCAGTGGAATGGCGCGAAGCCGGGGGGTTAGTGAGCAGTTCTTC.